A selection of T cell receptor beta chains follows, all from one sample in a study of HIV-infected patients and healthy controls. MiXCR, run by TCRdb on the 5' RACE reads, gives a single entry per CDR3 protein. The sample lists roughly 18,000 distinct CDR3 sequences, approximately 9% occurring once. The sample taken for sequencing was blood. The receptors come from an adult in good health. Each CDR3 is given with its conserved first and last residue. The order of the fields is CDR3 DNA, CDR3 protein, J gene, V gene, clone size, D gene. The D gene is left open where the match is weak. Not every row has a clone size; where given, it reads once, few, many or a size class.

cdr3_nt: TGCGCCAGCAGCACGACAGGGTCGGGCTCTGGGGCCAACGTCCTGACTTTC
cdr3_aa: CASSTTGSGSGANVLTF
j_call: TRBJ2-6
v_call: TRBV5-1
clone_size: many
d_call: TRBD1

cdr3_nt: TGTGCCAGCAGTAATCGCGGGTACGAGCAGTACTTC
cdr3_aa: CASSNRGYEQYF
j_call: TRBJ2-7
v_call: TRBV6-1
clone_size: many
d_call: NA

cdr3_nt: TGTGCCAGCAGTGCTCGGCAGAGTAACACTGAAGCTTTCTTT
cdr3_aa: CASSARQSNTEAFF
j_call: TRBJ1-1
v_call: TRBV2
clone_size: many
d_call: NA

cdr3_nt: TGCGCCAGCAGCCAATCACCGGGACAGCTGAACACTGAAGCTTTCTTT
cdr3_aa: CASSQSPGQLNTEAFF
j_call: TRBJ1-1
v_call: TRBV4-1
clone_size: medium-sized
d_call: TRBD1

cdr3_nt: TGTGCCAGCAGCCCCGTCAGGGGATATGGCTACACCTTC
cdr3_aa: CASSPVRGYGYTF
j_call: TRBJ1-2
v_call: TRBV6-1
clone_size: medium-sized
d_call: NA

cdr3_nt: TGTGCCAGCTCAGACAGGGGTCTCTCCTACGAGCAGTACTTC
cdr3_aa: CASSDRGLSYEQYF
j_call: TRBJ2-7
v_call: TRBV28
clone_size: few
d_call: TRBD1

cdr3_nt: TGTGCCAGTAGTATAGATCCCAATGAGCAGTTCTTC
cdr3_aa: CASSIDPNEQFF
j_call: TRBJ2-1
v_call: TRBV19
clone_size: many
d_call: NA

cdr3_nt: TGTGCCAGCGGTCCCCAAGAGACCCAGTACTTC
cdr3_aa: CASGPQETQYF
j_call: TRBJ2-5
v_call: TRBV28
clone_size: many
d_call: NA

cdr3_nt: TGTGCCAGTAGCGCAGGGTTGATCGGTGAGCAGTTCTTC
cdr3_aa: CASSAGLIGEQFF
j_call: TRBJ2-1
v_call: TRBV19
clone_size: many
d_call: NA

cdr3_nt: TGTGCCAGCAGTGCCAGCGGGAGAAGTGTAGGCACCGGGGAGCTGTTTTTT
cdr3_aa: CASSASGRSVGTGELFF
j_call: TRBJ2-2
v_call: TRBV2
clone_size: few
d_call: TRBD2

cdr3_nt: TGCGCCAGCAGTGCTCAGCGGAGCACAGATACGCAGTATTTT
cdr3_aa: CASSAQRSTDTQYF
j_call: TRBJ2-3
v_call: TRBV10-2
clone_size: NA
d_call: NA

cdr3_nt: TGCAGTGCTAGGGTAGCGGGAGGGAACACCGGGGAGCTGTTTTTT
cdr3_aa: CSARVAGGNTGELFF
j_call: TRBJ2-2
v_call: TRBV20-1
clone_size: medium-sized
d_call: TRBD2

cdr3_nt: TGCAGTGCTAGAGACCGTAGCGGGACTTCCTACAATGAGCAGTTCTTC
cdr3_aa: CSARDRSGTSYNEQFF
j_call: TRBJ2-1
v_call: TRBV20-1
clone_size: many
d_call: TRBD2

cdr3_nt: TGCAGTGCCAGGACAGGTCTTCACCCCCTAGCCAAAAACATTCAGTACTTC
cdr3_aa: CSARTGLHPLAKNIQYF
j_call: TRBJ2-4
v_call: TRBV20-1
clone_size: NA
d_call: TRBD1

cdr3_nt: TGTGCCAGCAGTGAAGGCAGGGCCGGTACGCAGTATTTT
cdr3_aa: CASSEGRAGTQYF
j_call: TRBJ2-3
v_call: TRBV6-1
clone_size: many
d_call: NA

cdr3_nt: TGCAGTGCCCCGAAAGAGGGGGAGGGGTTCTTC
cdr3_aa: CSAPKEGEGFF
j_call: TRBJ2-1
v_call: TRBV20-1
clone_size: many
d_call: NA

cdr3_nt: TGTGCCAGCAGCTTATCGAGCGGGGGCGCCTACGAGCAGTACTTC
cdr3_aa: CASSLSSGGAYEQYF
j_call: TRBJ2-7
v_call: TRBV5-5
clone_size: many
d_call: TRBD2

cdr3_nt: TGCAGTCCTAATCAGGGGGCAGGGAACACTGAAGCTTTCTTT
cdr3_aa: CSPNQGAGNTEAFF
j_call: TRBJ1-1
v_call: TRBV20-1
clone_size: many
d_call: TRBD1

cdr3_nt: TGCAGCGTTGGGGGACTCCTCTCCTACGAGCAGTACTTC
cdr3_aa: CSVGGLLSYEQYF
j_call: TRBJ2-7
v_call: TRBV29-1
clone_size: many
d_call: NA

cdr3_nt: TGCAGTGCTAGAGGACAGGCAGATTACACTGAAGCTTTCTTT
cdr3_aa: CSARGQADYTEAFF
j_call: TRBJ1-1
v_call: TRBV20-1
clone_size: medium-sized
d_call: NA

cdr3_nt: TGTGCCAGCAGTTTAGACGGGAGGGCCATAGATGAGCAGTTCTTC
cdr3_aa: CASSLDGRAIDEQFF
j_call: TRBJ2-1
v_call: TRBV27
clone_size: many
d_call: TRBD2

cdr3_nt: TGCGCCAGCAGCTTGCGAGGGGGGGAGGAGACCCAGTACTTC
cdr3_aa: CASSLRGGEETQYF
j_call: TRBJ2-5
v_call: TRBV5-1
clone_size: many
d_call: NA

cdr3_nt: TGTGCCAGCAGAGCGGTCACAGATACGCAGTATTTT
cdr3_aa: CASRAVTDTQYF
j_call: TRBJ2-3
v_call: TRBV7-2
clone_size: medium-sized
d_call: NA

cdr3_nt: TGTGCCAGCTCACCAAACCGTTGGGGATGGGAGCAGTACTTC
cdr3_aa: CASSPNRWGWEQYF
j_call: TRBJ2-7
v_call: TRBV18
clone_size: few
d_call: NA

cdr3_nt: TGTGCCAGCAGCTTAACGGGAGGGGGGGGAACTGAAGCTTTCTTT
cdr3_aa: CASSLTGGGGTEAFF
j_call: TRBJ1-1
v_call: TRBV7-3
clone_size: many
d_call: NA

cdr3_nt: TGTGCCAGCAGCGGCGCTGTGATGCTGAGGGGGGGGTCGCAGTATTTT
cdr3_aa: CASSGAVMLRGGSQYF
j_call: TRBJ2-3
v_call: TRBV11-2
clone_size: many
d_call: NA

cdr3_nt: TGTGCCAGCAGCTTAGATCGGGGGAACTACAATGAGCAGTTCTTC
cdr3_aa: CASSLDRGNYNEQFF
j_call: TRBJ2-1
v_call: TRBV11-2
clone_size: medium-sized
d_call: NA

cdr3_nt: TGTGCCAGCAGTGACGCACATACGAGCACAGATACGCAGTATTTT
cdr3_aa: CASSDAHTSTDTQYF
j_call: TRBJ2-3
v_call: TRBV25-1
clone_size: many
d_call: NA

cdr3_nt: TGTGCCAGCAGCCTAAGTTGGGGGAGGGCCTTGTTCTTC
cdr3_aa: CASSLSWGRALFF
j_call: TRBJ2-1
v_call: TRBV2
clone_size: many
d_call: TRBD2

cdr3_nt: TGTGCCAGCAGCTTCCCATCGAGGGAGCAGTTCTTC
cdr3_aa: CASSFPSREQFF
j_call: TRBJ2-1
v_call: TRBV7-2
clone_size: many
d_call: NA

cdr3_nt: TGTGCCAGCAGCTTAGTCAGTAGCGTCTCTGGAAACACCATATATTTT
cdr3_aa: CASSLVSSVSGNTIYF
j_call: TRBJ1-3
v_call: TRBV7-6
clone_size: few
d_call: NA

cdr3_nt: TGTGCCAGCAGTCCCTGGACTAGCGGGAGGAACAATGAGCAGTTCTTC
cdr3_aa: CASSPWTSGRNNEQFF
j_call: TRBJ2-1
v_call: TRBV28
clone_size: medium-sized
d_call: TRBD2

cdr3_nt: TGTGCCTGGAGTGTATCACTGATCCACGAGCAGTACTTC
cdr3_aa: CAWSVSLIHEQYF
j_call: TRBJ2-7
v_call: TRBV30
clone_size: NA
d_call: NA

cdr3_nt: TGTGCCAGCAGCCTGTGGGGCAGGGCCCAAGAGACCCAGTACTTC
cdr3_aa: CASSLWGRAQETQYF
j_call: TRBJ2-5
v_call: TRBV7-9
clone_size: medium-sized
d_call: NA

cdr3_nt: TGTGCCAGCAGCTTTAGACAGGTTTTTAACTATGGCTACACCTTC
cdr3_aa: CASSFRQVFNYGYTF
j_call: TRBJ1-2
v_call: TRBV7-2
clone_size: many
d_call: NA

cdr3_nt: TGCAGTGCTAGGGCCTCCACCCTCTACGAGCAGTACTTC
cdr3_aa: CSARASTLYEQYF
j_call: TRBJ2-7
v_call: TRBV20-1
clone_size: many
d_call: NA

cdr3_nt: TGTGCCAGCAGTTTAGGGCTGCGGGAGGGCCTCAATGAGCAGTTCTTC
cdr3_aa: CASSLGLREGLNEQFF
j_call: TRBJ2-1
v_call: TRBV12-3/TRBV12-4
clone_size: few
d_call: TRBD2

cdr3_nt: TGTGCCAGCAGTTCCGCACGAGAAGGGCGTAGGCACGAGCAGTACTTC
cdr3_aa: CASSSAREGRRHEQYF
j_call: TRBJ2-7
v_call: TRBV27
clone_size: many
d_call: NA

cdr3_nt: TGTGCCAGCAATAAAGACTCTGGGGCCAACGTCCTGACTTTC
cdr3_aa: CASNKDSGANVLTF
j_call: TRBJ2-6
v_call: TRBV3-1
clone_size: many
d_call: NA

cdr3_nt: TGCAGTGCTAGAGGGCGGGAGGGCCTAATCGAGCAGTACTTC
cdr3_aa: CSARGREGLIEQYF
j_call: TRBJ2-7
v_call: TRBV20-1
clone_size: many
d_call: TRBD2

cdr3_nt: TGCAGTGCCATCAACGGAGGAGAGAGGTCAGATACGCAGTATTTT
cdr3_aa: CSAINGGERSDTQYF
j_call: TRBJ2-3
v_call: TRBV20-1
clone_size: few
d_call: NA

cdr3_nt: TGTGCCTGGAGTGGCGGGAACTATTACGAGCAGTACTTC
cdr3_aa: CAWSGGNYYEQYF
j_call: TRBJ2-7
v_call: TRBV30
clone_size: few
d_call: NA

cdr3_nt: TGCAGTGCTAGAGTTTCAGCGGGAGGGCACAATGAGCAGTTCTTC
cdr3_aa: CSARVSAGGHNEQFF
j_call: TRBJ2-1
v_call: TRBV20-1
clone_size: few
d_call: TRBD2

cdr3_nt: TGTGCCAGCAGTTCACCCGGGTCTTACAATGAGCAGTTCTTC
cdr3_aa: CASSSPGSYNEQFF
j_call: TRBJ2-1
v_call: TRBV27
clone_size: many
d_call: NA